The 11 T cell receptor beta chains given below trace back to one sample, sequenced in a study of blood T cell repertoires in COVID-19. TCRdb keeps only in-frame clones here, not all; method: immunoSEQ multiplex PCR. The sample includes roughly 110,000 clones, 85% to 90% seen only once; the top ten take roughly 4.4%. Sequencing was performed on peripheral blood. The receptors were gathered from a woman aged 50 to 60 with acute or convalescent COVID-19.

The chain employs TRBV25-1 and TRBJ1-1, with unresolved D. Germline V lookup: CDR1 MGHDK, CDR2 SYGVNS. Trimming cost V 5 bases and J 2 bases, with 9 bases left between them. The CDR3 totals 13 residues. DNA for the CDR3: TGTGCCAGCAGTCCCGGAGTAAACACTGAAGCTTTCTTT. It encodes CASSPGVNTEAFF.

CDR3: CATSRAAGPQHF. The DNA of the CDR3 is TGTGCCACCAGCAGAGCGGCGGGGCCCCAGCATTTT. This chain uses TRBV15 with TRBJ1-5, with D unresolved. This CDR3 has 12 amino acids. The germline V and J ends were trimmed by 1 base and 9 bases, with 7 bases remaining between them. Per germline, CDR1 LNHNV and CDR2 YYDKDF (reference sequence).

In DNA, the CDR3 is TGCGCCAGCAGCTTCGGGAGGCAGGAAGGTGGAAAACTGTTTTTT. Protein sequence: CASSFGRQEGGKLFF. This sequence joins TRBV5-1 and TRBJ1-4; no firm D call. Germline CDR1 reads SGHRS; CDR2 reads YFSETQ. V was pared by 2 bases and J by 10 bases, with 18 bases between. CDR3 length equals 15 residues.

This clone was detected a few times. The rearrangement links TRBV10-3 to TRBJ1-1; 12 nucleotides line up with TRBD1. The CDR3 consists of 16 residues. Unmatched junction bases numbered 5, after V lost 6 bases and J lost 0 bases. Germline lookup yields CDR1 ENHRY and CDR2 SYGVKD. CDR3 amino acids: CAIRGQGAGLNTEAFF. CDR3 DNA sequence: TGTGCCATCAGGGGACAGGGGGCTGGTCTGAACACTGAAGCTTTCTTT.

This clone was seen once. The chain couples TRBV27 to TRBJ1-6, with unresolved D. The V gene's germline CDR1 is MNHEY and CDR2 SMNVEV (reference sequence). This CDR3 is built from 13 residues. Trimming removed 2 bases from V and 12 bases from J, with 11 bases in between. CDR3 nucleotides: TGTGCCAGCAGTTTAGTCGAGGGTCAACCCCTCCACTTT. Protein: CASSLVEGQPLHF.

This chain uses TRBV7-8 with TRBJ2-3; no firm D call. Deletions cut 3 bases from V and 1 base from J, with 8 bases between. Germline assignment: CDR1 SGHVS and CDR2 FQNEAQ. This CDR3 is 14 amino acids long. The CDR3 DNA reads as TGTGCCAGCAGCTTGGGCCGAGGCACAGATACGCAGTATTTT. Translation gives CASSLGRGTDTQYF. Filled out from reference TRBV7-8 and TRBJ2-3, the complete variable domain reads GAGVSQSPRYKVAKRGQDVALRCDPISGHVSLFWYQQALGQGPEFLTYFQNEAQLDKSGLPSDRFFAERPEGSVSTLKIQRTQQEDSAVYLCASSLGRGTDTQYFGPGTRLTVL.

The chain uses TRBV5-6 and TRBJ1-5; D uncertain. The germline CDR1 and CDR2 sequences are SGHDT and YYEEEE. This CDR3 contains 14 residues. V lost 3 bases and J 3 bases, leaving 10 bases between the germline ends. The CDR3 is CASSSDTLNQPQHF. For the CDR3, the DNA is TGTGCCAGCAGCTCTGACACGCTCAATCAGCCCCAGCATTTT.

This rearrangement joins TRBV19 to TRBJ1-6, with D perhaps matching TRBD1 (6 bases). This CDR3 is 15 amino acids long. V was cut by 7 bases and J by 10 bases, with 20 bases left in between. Germline CDR1 and CDR2: LNHDA and SQIVND (reference sequence). The CDR3 protein is CASTQPAGAGSPLHF. The CDR3, as DNA: TGTGCCAGTACCCAACCTGCGGGGGCGGGCTCACCCCTCCACTTT.

The chain couples TRBV6-6 to TRBJ1-3; TRBD1 aligns across 7 bases. Unmatched junction bases numbered 9, after V lost 6 bases and J lost 4 bases. Germline V gives CDR1 MNHNY, CDR2 SVGAGI (reference sequence). The CDR3 extends over 15 amino acids. Written as DNA, the CDR3 is TGTGCCAGCAGGCCGACATGGGACAGCGGAAACACCATATATTTT. Its translation is CASRPTWDSGNTIYF.

V usage is TRBV10-2 and J usage is TRBJ2-2; TRBD2 matches at 7 bases. Germline V gene data show CDR1 as WSHSY and CDR2 as SAAADI. The V gene end was trimmed by 7 bases and the J gene end by 1 base; junction bases not matched to a gene: 9. This CDR3 spans 16 amino acids. As DNA, the CDR3 is TGCGCCAGCAAGGAACTGCGGGGGAGGAACACCGGGGAGCTGTTTTTT. This encodes CASKELRGRNTGELFF.

V usage is TRBV10-3 and J usage is TRBJ1-1; D uncertain. The germline V gene encodes CDR1 ENHRY and CDR2 SYGVKD. V was shortened by 2 bases and J by 8 bases, with 9 bases between the two germline ends. The CDR3 length is 12 residues. The CDR3 DNA reads as TGTGCCATCAGTGAGGGTCATCGGGAAGCTTTCTTT. Translation gives CAISEGHREAFF.